Presented here are 26 T cell receptor beta chains from one specimen sequenced in a study of graft-versus-host responses after intestinal transplantation. Measured with immunoSEQ multiplex PCR; TCRdb has only the in-frame clones, and not every one. The sample has about 85,000 clones, about four fifths seen once. No antigen has been assigned to these receptors. This sample comprised unstimulated CD4+ T cells sorted from spleen or lymph node cells, obtained before intestinal transplant. The receptors were sampled from a human donor who received an intestinal transplant.

The genes are TRBV28 and TRBJ2-2; perhaps TRBD2 as D (6 bases). Trimming removed 1 base at V and 8 bases at J, with 8 bases between. The germline V gene encodes CDR1 MDHEN and CDR2 SYDVKM. This CDR3 has 13 residues. Here the CDR3 reads CASSLSGRGELFF. CDR3 DNA: TGTGCCAGCAGTTTATCTGGGAGGGGGGAGCTGTTTTTT.

The CDR3 sequence: CSVGQGGNTEAFF. The CDR3 DNA is TGCAGCGTCGGACAGGGGGGGAACACTGAAGCTTTCTTT. This sequence joins TRBV29-1 and TRBJ1-1, with 10 positions matching TRBD1. The CDR3 spans 13 residues. Trimming took 6 bases from V and 1 from J; bases not matched to a gene: 2. Germline CDR1 and CDR2: SQVTM and ANQGSEA.

The V and J genes are TRBV7-2 and TRBJ2-7; 7 bases are a match to TRBD1. The CDR3 consists of 16 residues. V gave up 3 bases and J gave up 1 base; unmatched junction bases: 9. In germline, CDR1 is SGHTA, CDR2 FQGNSA. The CDR3 sequence: CASSFGSGTVSYEQYF. The CDR3 DNA sequence: TGTGCCAGCAGCTTCGGCTCCGGGACAGTTTCCTACGAGCAGTACTTC.

A single count supports this clone. This chain joins TRBV19 and TRBJ2-2; perhaps TRBD1 as D (5 bases). The CDR3 has 14 amino acids. CDR1 LNHDA and CDR2 SQIVND come from the germline V gene (reference sequence). Between the trimmed V and J ends, which lost 3 bases and 1 base, there was a span of 6 bases. Here the CDR3 DNA reads TGTGCCAGTAGTATTGGACAGAACACCGGGGAGCTGTTTTTT. This translates into CASSIGQNTGELFF. The full variable domain, with the rest looked up from reference TRBV19 and TRBJ2-2, is DGGITQSPKYLFRKEGQNVTLSCEQNLNHDAMYWYRQDPGQGLRLIYYSQIVNDFQKGDIAEGYSVSREKKESFPLTVTSAQKNPTAFYLCASSIGQNTGELFFGEGSRLTVL.

This chain uses TRBV10-3 with TRBJ2-1; TRBD1 aligns across 8 bases. V shed 5 bases, J shed 7 bases, and the junction held 1 base outside the gene matches. Germline loops: CDR1 ENHRY, CDR2 SYGVKD. The CDR3 sequence is 12 residues long. The CDR3 region has the DNA TGTGCCATCAGTTGGACAGGGAATGAGCAGTTCTTC. This translates into CAISWTGNEQFF.

The V gene is TRBV4-1, the J gene TRBJ2-3; 11 positions agree with TRBD2. The germline V gene encodes CDR1 MGHRA and CDR2 YSYEKL. The CDR3 is 17 residues long. The V and J ends lost 0 bases and 6 bases, in that order; junction bases with no gene match: 8. The CDR3, as DNA: TGCGCCAGCAGCCAAGAGGGTAGCGGGGGGGCCCTGGATACGCAGTATTTT. Its protein is CASSQEGSGGALDTQYF.

The chain employs TRBV12-5 and TRBJ2-3; 9 nucleotides align to TRBD1. CDR1 and CDR2 from the germline V gene are LGHNT and FRNRAP. Losses at the gene ends were 7 bases for V and 4 bases for J; bases not matched to a gene: 6. The CDR3 is 14 residues long. The CDR3 protein is CASAAGQGPDTQYF. The DNA for the CDR3 is TGTGCTAGTGCCGCGGGACAGGGACCAGATACGCAGTATTTT.

The chain combines TRBV13 with TRBJ2-5; TRBD2 is a possible D gene (6 bases). Between the trimmed V and J ends, which lost 1 base and 5 bases, there was a span of 26 bases. The CDR3 spans 19 residues. Germline loops: CDR1 PRHDT, CDR2 FYEKMQ (reference sequence). The CDR3 DNA reads as TGTGCCAGCAGCTTAGTCCGGGGGAAGACACTCCTAGGAGTGGAGACCCAGTACTTC. This codes for CASSLVRGKTLLGVETQYF. The whole variable domain, remainder taken from reference TRBV13 and TRBJ2-5, is AAGVIQSPRHLIKEKRETATLKCYPIPRHDTVYWYQQGPGQDPQFLISFYEKMQSDKGSIPDRFSAQQFSDYHSELNMSSLELGDSALYFCASSLVRGKTLLGVETQYFGPGTRLLVL.

About this clone itself: The same CDR3 arises from other DNA sequences in this sample as well. This sequence joins TRBV19 and TRBJ2-1, with TRBD2 matching 11 bases. V lost 4 bases, J lost 3 bases, and 2 bases stayed unmatched. Germline CDR1 and CDR2: LNHDA and SQIVND (reference sequence). The CDR3 spans 15 residues. CDR3 in amino acids: CASSKLAGVYNEQFF. The DNA of the CDR3 is TGTGCCAGTAGTAAACTAGCGGGAGTCTACAATGAGCAGTTCTTC.

The genes are TRBV6-1 and TRBJ2-7; D is unresolved. Germline V lookup: CDR1 MNHNS, CDR2 SASEGT. The CDR3 sequence is 15 residues long. Trimming pared 3 bases from V and 2 bases from J, leaving 14 bases between. The CDR3, as DNA: TGTGCCAGCAGTGAGCCTCCGTATAGTGCCTACGAGCAGTACTTC. This codes for CASSEPPYSAYEQYF.

In its sample, this clone was seen once. This sequence joins TRBV7-8 and TRBJ1-1; TRBD1 is a possible D gene (6 bases). V was pared by 3 bases and J by 4 bases, with 15 bases between. Germline lookup yields CDR1 SGHVS and CDR2 FQNEAQ. The CDR3 contains 15 residues. The CDR3 region has the DNA TGTGCCAGCAGCTTGGCGACAGGTTGGTCCACTGAAGCTTTCTTT. Residues: CASSLATGWSTEAFF.

This chain joins TRBV5-1 and TRBJ2-5; 7 bases agree with TRBD1. The germline V gene has CDR1 SGHRS and CDR2 YFSETQ. V gave up 4 bases and J gave up 4 bases; unmatched junction bases: 4. The CDR3 loop spans 13 amino acids. CDR3 nucleotide sequence: TGCGCCAGCAGCGCGACAGGGTCAGAGACCCAGTACTTC. As protein: CASSATGSETQYF. Using reference TRBV5-1 and TRBJ2-5 for the parts outside the CDR3, the full variable domain is KAGVTQTPRYLIKTRGQQVTLSCSPISGHRSVSWYQQTPGQGLQFLFEYFSETQRNKGNFPGRFSGRQFSNSRSEMNVSTLELGDSALYLCASSATGSETQYFGPGTRLLVL.

This chain links TRBV18 with TRBJ1-1, with no clear D. Germline V gene data show CDR1 as KGHSH and CDR2 as LQKENI. V lost 2 bases, J lost 1 base, and 5 bases lay in between. The CDR3 covers 13 residues. The CDR3 coding sequence is TGTGCCAGCTCACCATTACAGAACACTGAAGCTTTCTTT. Protein: CASSPLQNTEAFF.

This sequence joins TRBV2 and TRBJ2-1; 11 bases are a match to TRBD2. The CDR3 has 12 amino acids. Germline V gives CDR1 SNHLY, CDR2 FYNNEI. Trimming cost V 8 bases and J 11 bases; bases outside gene matches: 5. The CDR3 sequence is CASLLAGGQQFF. DNA of the CDR3: TGTGCCAGCCTCCTAGCGGGAGGCCAGCAGTTCTTC.

The J gene is TRBJ1-2, the V gene TRBV7-6, with D perhaps TRBD1 (6 bases). The CDR3 consists of 13 residues. V was clipped by 2 bases and J by 8 bases, with 12 bases between them. Looked up from germline, CDR1 is SGHVS and CDR2 is FNYEAQ. CDR3 sequence: CASSLMPGEGYTF. The DNA of the CDR3 is TGTGCCAGCAGCTTAATGCCAGGGGAAGGCTACACCTTC.

V gene TRBV28 combines with J gene TRBJ2-7, with TRBD1 matching over 7 bases. The CDR3 has 15 residues. V lost 5 bases to trimming and J lost 0 bases; unmatched junction nucleotides: 7. Germline-derived CDR1 and CDR2 are MDHEN and SYDVKM. CDR3 sequence: CASSQPGQSSYEQYF. As DNA, the CDR3 is TGTGCCAGCAGTCAGCCGGGACAGAGCTCCTACGAGCAGTACTTC.

The rearrangement links TRBV6-6 to TRBJ1-5; D gene unclear. Germline-derived CDR1 and CDR2 are MNHNY and SVGAGI (reference sequence). This CDR3 spans 14 amino acids. The V end lost 0 bases, the J end lost 5 bases, and 8 bases lay between the germline ends. Written as DNA, the CDR3 is TGTGCCAGCAGTTACTCATACGGGGATCAGCCCCAGCATTTT. This gives the protein CASSYSYGDQPQHF.

The V gene is TRBV15, the J gene TRBJ1-2, with D possibly matching TRBD1 (6 bases). CDR3 length equals 15 residues. The V end lost 0 bases, the J end lost 5 bases, and 13 bases lay between the germline ends. CDR1 LNHNV and CDR2 YYDKDF come from the germline V gene (reference sequence). The CDR3 coding sequence is TGTGCCACCAGCAGAGATCCCGGACAGCGATATGGCTACACCTTC. Its translation is CATSRDPGQRYGYTF.

This chain links TRBV11-2 with TRBJ1-3, with no clear D. The CDR3 is 15 residues long. V was shortened by 1 base and J by 0 bases, with 7 bases between the two germline ends. Germline V CDR1 and CDR2: SGHAT, FQNNGV. DNA of the CDR3: TGTGCCAGCAGCTTAGGTAGCAGCTCTGGAAACACCATATATTTT. Protein sequence: CASSLGSSSGNTIYF.

Written as DNA, the CDR3 is TGTGCTAGTGGTTTACCCGGGACTAGCTCCTACGAGCAGTACTTC. Amino acid sequence: CASGLPGTSSYEQYF. The chain employs TRBV12-5 and TRBJ2-7; 8 bases are shared with TRBD2. CDR1 is LGHNT and CDR2 is FRNRAP in the germline V gene. The CDR3 has 15 residues. The junction had 4 bases not matched to a gene; V was cut back by 3 bases and J by 0 bases.

The chain couples TRBV7-8 to TRBJ1-2, with D tentatively TRBD1 (5 bases). V lost 1 base to trimming and J lost 4 bases, with 7 bases between them. The CDR3 sequence is 13 residues long. Germline CDR1 reads SGHVS; CDR2 reads FQNEAQ. CDR3 region: CASSLGGGYGYTF. The DNA of the CDR3 is TGTGCCAGCAGCTTAGGGGGCGGCTATGGCTACACCTTC.

This clone was seen only a few times. The gene calls are TRBV7-2 and TRBJ2-7; 9 bases line up with TRBD2. Germline CDR1 reads SGHTA; CDR2 reads FQGNSA. The CDR3 has 16 residues. V was pared by 4 bases and J by 6 bases, with 13 bases of the junction left unmatched. CDR3 in amino acids: CASSYPEVAGAGEQYF. In DNA, the CDR3 is TGTGCCAGCAGCTACCCCGAGGTAGCGGGAGCGGGCGAGCAGTACTTC.

In this sample, this clone turned up a few times. The chain links TRBV6-5 to TRBJ1-6; D may be TRBD1 (5 bases). The V gene lost 5 bases and the J gene lost 0 bases, with 8 bases spanning the gap. CDR3 size: 15 residues. CDR1 MNHEY and CDR2 SVGAGI come from the germline V gene. In nucleotides, the CDR3 is TGTGCCAGCAGTCCAGACAGCTCCTATAATTCACCCCTCCACTTT. Encoded protein: CASSPDSSYNSPLHF.

This chain connects TRBV18 to TRBJ2-4; weak D call: TRBD1 (6 bases). The CDR3 contains 15 residues. CDR1 is KGHSH and CDR2 is LQKENI in the germline V gene. V was clipped by 0 bases and J by 5 bases, with 11 bases between them. The CDR3 DNA reads TGTGCCAGCTCACCACCGGGACAAAGAGAAAACATTCAGTACTTC. This sequence encodes CASSPPGQRENIQYF. The full variable domain, in which reference TRBV18 and TRBJ2-4 provide the parts outside the CDR3, is NAGVMQNPRHLVRRRGQEARLRCSPMKGHSHVYWYRQLPEEGLKFMVYLQKENIIDESGMPKERFSAEFPKEGPSILRIQQVVRGDSAAYFCASSPPGQRENIQYFGAGTRLSVL.

This clone came up once. The chain couples TRBV19 to TRBJ2-7; 10 positions agree with TRBD1. Germline lookup yields CDR1 LNHDA and CDR2 SQIVND (reference sequence). The CDR3 consists of 15 residues. With V trimmed by 6 bases and J by 4 bases, 9 bases remained unmatched. DNA of the CDR3: TGTGCCAGTAGAAGGGGACAGGGGCTTCTATACGAGCAGTACTTC. Protein: CASRRGQGLLYEQYF.

This clone showed up just a few times. Within the sample, other DNA sequences also encode this same CDR3. J is TRBJ2-7 and V is TRBV6-1; D not certain. Trimming shortened V by 3 bases and J by 3 bases, and 6 bases separated the two germline ends. The CDR3 loop spans 12 amino acids. Germline assignment: CDR1 MNHNS and CDR2 SASEGT. The DNA for the CDR3 is TGTGCCAGCAGTGAGTCCGTCTACGAGCAGTACTTC. It specifies CASSESVYEQYF.